The next 27 T cell receptor beta chains were all read from a single sample in a study of T-cell reconstitution after alpha-beta-depleted transplantation in children. A library of TCRbeta sequences, prepared with unique molecular identifiers, was generated. TCRdb ran MiXCR on the PCR reads and lists one entry per CDR3 protein. The sample includes roughly 220,000 distinct CDR3 sequences, around 12% seen only once; the top ten take about 2.6%. This material consisted of PBMCs from the stem cell graft donor, taken from the stem cell graft. The source is a human donor who donated a stem cell graft to a child with acute lymphoblastic leukemia.

Ten or more counts support this clonotype. The genes are TRBV28 and TRBJ1-5; 7 bases fit TRBD1. The CDR3 spans 14 residues. V lost 7 bases to trimming and J lost 8 bases; unmatched junction nucleotides: 11. Germline CDR1 MDHEN, CDR2 SYDVKM. CDR3 coding DNA: TGTGCCAGCATCCGTAGGGGGCAACGAGAGCCCCAGCATTTT. As protein: CASIRRGQREPQHF.

This clonotype was detected ten times or more. The rearrangement joins TRBV5-1 to TRBJ2-7; the D is unclear. Germline values: CDR1 SGHRS, CDR2 YFSETQ. The V and J ends lost 4 bases and 3 bases respectively, with 8 bases between them. The CDR3 is 12 amino acids. The CDR3 DNA reads TGCGCCAGCAGCATACACCGCTACGAGCAGTACTTC. Protein: CASSIHRYEQYF.

This clonotype occurred many times. This chain joins TRBV11-2 and TRBJ2-7; 7 bases align to TRBD1. J gave up 4 bases and V 10 bases, and 10 bases lay outside the gene matches. The CDR3 is made up of 13 amino acids. The germline V gene encodes CDR1 SGHAT and CDR2 FQNNGV. CDR3 in DNA: TGTGCCACCAGTAAGGGGGCCTCTTACGAGCAGTACTTC. Amino acid sequence: CATSKGASYEQYF.

The CDR3 loop reads CSVWTGGYTEAFF. CDR3 in DNA: TGCAGCGTATGGACAGGGGGCTACACTGAAGCTTTCTTT. The chain joins TRBV29-1 to TRBJ1-1, with 11 bases fitting TRBD1. Germline CDR1 is SQVTM and CDR2 is ANQGSEA. V shed 6 bases and J 3 bases; nucleotides not matched to a gene: 3. The CDR3 has 13 residues.

This clonotype was detected many times. The chain combines TRBV7-6 with TRBJ2-1; D is undetermined. Germline V gene lookup returns CDR1 SGHVS and CDR2 FNYEAQ. Trimming removed 5 bases from V and 7 bases from J, with 21 bases in between. The CDR3 is 16 amino acids. In DNA, the CDR3 is TGTGCCAGCAGCCTCGCCGAACGAAGCCCCGTGAATGAGCAGTTCTTC. Amino acids: CASSLAERSPVNEQFF.

There are many counts of this clonotype. V gene TRBV9 combines with J gene TRBJ1-1; 9 bases map to TRBD1. The V gene end was trimmed by 2 bases and the J gene end by 7 bases; junction bases not matched to a gene: 0. CDR1 is SGDLS and CDR2 is YYNGEE in the germline V gene. The CDR3 covers 12 residues. The CDR3 reads CASSVDRGEAFF. CDR3 nucleotides: TGTGCCAGCAGCGTGGACAGGGGTGAAGCTTTCTTT.

V gene TRBV14 combines with J gene TRBJ2-7; D may be TRBD1 (6 bases). This CDR3 region has 14 residues. V shed 4 bases and J shed 4 bases, with 14 bases lying between them. Per germline, CDR1 SGHDN and CDR2 FVKESK. For the CDR3, the DNA is TGTGCCAGCAGCCGGAACAGGGATAAATACGAGCAGTACTTC. Translated: CASSRNRDKYEQYF.

This clonotype was detected ten times or more. The chain joins TRBV6-2 or TRBV6-3 to TRBJ2-7; D is undetermined. The CDR3 is made up of 13 amino acids. From germline, CDR1 is MNHEY and CDR2 SVGEGT. V lost 6 bases to trimming and J lost 0 bases, with 9 bases between them. Here the CDR3 reads CASSRALSYEQYF. The CDR3 coding sequence is TGTGCCAGCAGCCGCGCTCTCTCCTACGAGCAGTACTTC.

V is TRBV2 and J is TRBJ2-7; TRBD2 aligns across 8 bases. The CDR3 runs 14 residues. Looked up from germline, CDR1 is SNHLY and CDR2 is FYNNEI. Unmatched junction bases numbered 6, after V lost 6 bases and J lost 2 bases. CDR3 in DNA: TGTGCCAGCAGACCAGCGGGAGCGACCTACGAGCAGTACTTC. This translates into CASRPAGATYEQYF.

This clonotype showed up many times. CDR3 residues: CATATSGSITDTQYF. The CDR3 DNA follows: TGTGCCACCGCGACTAGCGGGAGTATTACAGATACGCAGTATTTT. The rearrangement uses TRBV10-3 and TRBJ2-3; TRBD2 matches at 12 bases. The junction had 8 bases not matched to a gene; V was cut back by 10 bases and J by 3 bases. The CDR3 sequence is 15 residues long. Germline loops: CDR1 ENHRY, CDR2 SYGVKD.

The rearrangement links TRBV11-2 to TRBJ1-1; 7 nucleotides agree with TRBD1. Germline CDR1 reads SGHAT; CDR2 reads FQNNGV. V gave up 1 base and J gave up 1 base; unmatched junction bases: 3. This CDR3 has 15 residues. Here the CDR3 DNA reads TGTGCCAGCAGCTTAGGACAGGGAAGGAACACTGAAGCTTTCTTT. Translated: CASSLGQGRNTEAFF.

The table lists this clonotype with many counts. This sequence joins TRBV12-3 or TRBV12-4 and TRBJ1-6; D unresolved. The V end lost 5 bases, the J end lost 7 bases, and 12 bases lay between the germline ends. The CDR3 is made up of 14 amino acids. CDR3 DNA sequence: TGTGCCAGCAGTGGCTCCTCCAGGAATTCACCCCTCCACTTT. Its translation is CASSGSSRNSPLHF.

This clonotype was seen repeatedly, ten times or more. This rearrangement joins TRBV28 to TRBJ2-3; D is possibly TRBD1 or TRBD2 (6 bases each). Trimming removed 7 bases at V and 3 bases at J, with 17 bases between. The CDR3 is 15 residues long. The germline gives CDR1 MDHEN, CDR2 SYDVKM. CDR3 protein: CASTREGGGTDTQYF. CDR3 in DNA: TGTGCCAGCACCCGTGAGGGGGGCGGGACAGATACGCAGTATTTT.

This clonotype was counted many times. The rearrangement links TRBV20-1 to TRBJ2-1, with 10 bases that match TRBD1. The J segment lost 6 bases and the V segment lost 8 bases, leaving 10 bases of the junction unmatched. CDR1 and CDR2 (germline): DFQATT, SNEGSKA (reference sequence). The CDR3 length is 14 residues. The CDR3, as DNA: TGCAGTATTCTTTGGTGGGACAGGGGCAATGAGCAGTTCTTC. It is translated as CSILWWDRGNEQFF.

This clonotype was recorded many times. The J gene is TRBJ1-2, the V gene TRBV7-2; D ambiguous. The V gene lost 10 bases and the J gene lost 5 bases, with 23 bases spanning the gap. This CDR3 comprises 15 residues. CDR1 is SGHTA and CDR2 is FQGNSA in the germline V gene. CDR3 in amino acids: CATKRQPDPVYGYTF. Written as DNA, the CDR3 is TGTGCCACTAAACGTCAACCGGACCCCGTATATGGCTACACCTTC.

Details on this clonotype: A single base separates this from a much larger clone, so it may be a read error. The chain links TRBV5-5 to TRBJ2-6, with TRBD1 identical over 12 bases. CDR3 length: 18 residues. Germline V gene lookup returns CDR1 SGHKS and CDR2 YYEKEE (reference sequence). The CDR3 here is CASSLGGQGASGANGLTF. As DNA, the CDR3 is TGTGCCAGCAGCTTGGGGGGACAGGGGGCTTCTGGGGCCAACGGCCTGACTTTC.

Ten or more counts support this clonotype. This chain connects TRBV29-1 to TRBJ2-5; the D call may be TRBD1 or TRBD2 (5 bases each). V lost 5 bases and J 4 bases, leaving 17 bases between the germline ends. Germline CDR1 and CDR2: SQVTM and ANQGSEA. This CDR3 region has 14 residues. CDR3 amino acids: CSVWGLRSRETQYF. The CDR3 DNA reads TGCAGCGTTTGGGGGTTGCGATCAAGAGAGACCCAGTACTTC.

This clonotype has a count of ten or more. The chain employs TRBV29-1 and TRBJ2-7; 9 bases fit TRBD1. Germline V gene data show CDR1 as SQVTM and CDR2 as ANQGSEA. The CDR3 runs to 12 residues. Trimming removed 7 bases from V and 6 bases from J; junction bases left unmatched: 7. The CDR3 nucleotides read TGCAGCGGCCGGGACAGGGTCGGCGAGCAGTACTTC. It yields the protein CSGRDRVGEQYF.

The chain combines TRBV19 with TRBJ2-7; a weak D match, TRBD1 (6 bases). Trimming shortened V by 3 bases and J by 3 bases, and 15 bases separated the two germline ends. The germline gives CDR1 LNHDA, CDR2 SQIVND (reference sequence). This CDR3 has 15 residues. This CDR3 is CASSIPDRPLYEQYF. In DNA, the CDR3 is TGTGCCAGTAGTATCCCAGACAGGCCCCTCTACGAGCAGTACTTC. Drawing the rest from reference TRBV19 and TRBJ2-7, the complete variable domain is DGGITQSPKYLFRKEGQNVTLSCEQNLNHDAMYWYRQDPGQGLRLIYYSQIVNDFQKGDIAEGYSVSREKKESFPLTVTSAQKNPTAFYLCASSIPDRPLYEQYFGPGTRLTVT.

In its sample, this clonotype was seen many times. This rearrangement joins TRBV24-1 to TRBJ2-7, with D maybe TRBD2 (5 bases). The CDR3 is made up of 12 amino acids. Trimming took 5 bases from V and 3 from J, leaving 7 bases between them. Per the germline V gene, CDR1 is KGHDR and CDR2 is SFDVKD. DNA for the CDR3: TGTGCCACCAGTGGTGGAGGCTACGAGCAGTACTTC. Protein: CATSGGGYEQYF.

This clonotype was seen ten or more times. The chain joins TRBV18 to TRBJ2-5; the D gene could be TRBD1 or TRBD2 (6 bases each). The CDR3 has 13 amino acids. V lost 5 bases and J 3 bases, leaving 10 bases between the germline ends. The germline V gene has CDR1 KGHSH and CDR2 LQKENI. DNA for the CDR3: TGTGCCAGCTCATGGGGGGCGAAAGAGACCCAGTACTTC. It codes for CASSWGAKETQYF.

This sequence joins TRBV20-1 and TRBJ1-5; a possible D gene is TRBD1 (5 bases). With 0 bases removed from V and 6 bases from J, the gap between germline ends came to 12 bases. Germline loops: CDR1 DFQATT, CDR2 SNEGSKA (reference sequence). This CDR3 contains 14 residues. The CDR3 region is CSARDRLGGQPQHF. The CDR3, as DNA: TGCAGTGCTAGAGATCGGTTGGGGGGTCAGCCCCAGCATTTT.

The chain carries TRBV24-1 and TRBJ1-2; D might be TRBD1 (5 bases). The CDR3 has 15 amino acids. The V end lost 3 bases, the J end lost 7 bases, and 17 bases lay between the germline ends. Germline CDR1 and CDR2: KGHDR and SFDVKD. CDR3 coding DNA: TGTGCCACCAGTGATCATTCGACTGGCCAGGGTGGCTACACCTTC. Its protein is CATSDHSTGQGGYTF.

The chain links TRBV29-1 to TRBJ2-1; possible D gene TRBD2, 5 bases. Trimming removed 4 bases from V and 1 base from J, with 8 bases in between. Germline V gene data show CDR1 as SQVTM and CDR2 as ANQGSEA. The CDR3 is made up of 13 amino acids. CDR3 nucleotides: TGCAGCGTTGCGGGCGGGTCCTACAATGAGCAGTTCTTC. Encoded protein: CSVAGGSYNEQFF.

This chain connects TRBV14 to TRBJ1-5; weak D call: TRBD1 (6 bases). The CDR3 spans 15 residues. Germline V gene lookup returns CDR1 SGHDN and CDR2 FVKESK. Trimming shortened V by 0 bases and J by 7 bases, and 13 bases separated the two germline ends. The CDR3 DNA is TGTGCCAGCAGCCAAGAAGGGTCAGGGGACCAGCCCCAGCATTTT. It yields the protein CASSQEGSGDQPQHF.

Worth noting for this clonotype: It may be a read error: a sequence one base away is much more abundant. Here the CDR3 DNA reads TGTGCCAGCACACTACAGGGGAGCACCGGGGAGCTGTTTTTT. It encodes CASTLQGSTGELFF. The V call is TRBV12-3 or TRBV12-4, the J call TRBJ2-2; TRBD1 matches at 7 bases. The CDR3 runs 14 residues. With V trimmed by 7 bases and J by 4 bases, 6 bases remained unmatched.

This clonotype was recorded many times. The rearrangement joins TRBV5-1 to TRBJ2-1; TRBD2 is a possible D gene (6 bases). The length of the CDR3 is 16 residues. Germline V gene lookup returns CDR1 SGHRS and CDR2 YFSETQ. V lost 0 bases, J lost 5 bases, and 15 bases lay in between. The CDR3 loop reads CASSLEGGRSHNEQFF. The CDR3 DNA follows: TGCGCCAGCAGCTTGGAGGGTGGGAGGTCACACAATGAGCAGTTCTTC.